This T cell receptor beta chain was identified during a study of cytotoxic CD8 clonotypes in ibrutinib-treated CLL. At the level of the study: On average, roughly 94,000 productive rearrangements and more than 200,000 productive templates per sample.

Sequencing was performed with immunoSEQ multiplex PCR; in TCRdb, only in-frame clones are kept and a portion is missing. The sample yields around 310,000 clones, 80% seen once. Trimming removed 5 bases at V and 0 bases at J, with 5 bases between. Per the germline V gene, CDR1 is LNHDA and CDR2 is SQIVND (reference sequence). The CDR3 is made up of 13 amino acids. The material sequenced was PBMCs, taken before ibrutinib treatment. The J gene is TRBJ1-5, the V gene TRBV19; D uncertain. This clonotype originated in a human donor with chronic lymphocytic leukemia. The CDR3 spells CASSLHSNQPQHF. CDR3 sequence (DNA): TGTGCCAGTAGTCTTCATAGCAATCAGCCCCAGCATTTT. Full variable domain (outside the CDR3, taken from reference TRBV19 and TRBJ1-5): DGGITQSPKYLFRKEGQNVTLSCEQNLNHDAMYWYRQDPGQGLRLIYYSQIVNDFQKGDIAEGYSVSREKKESFPLTVTSAQKNPTAFYLCASSLHSNQPQHFGDGTRLSIL.